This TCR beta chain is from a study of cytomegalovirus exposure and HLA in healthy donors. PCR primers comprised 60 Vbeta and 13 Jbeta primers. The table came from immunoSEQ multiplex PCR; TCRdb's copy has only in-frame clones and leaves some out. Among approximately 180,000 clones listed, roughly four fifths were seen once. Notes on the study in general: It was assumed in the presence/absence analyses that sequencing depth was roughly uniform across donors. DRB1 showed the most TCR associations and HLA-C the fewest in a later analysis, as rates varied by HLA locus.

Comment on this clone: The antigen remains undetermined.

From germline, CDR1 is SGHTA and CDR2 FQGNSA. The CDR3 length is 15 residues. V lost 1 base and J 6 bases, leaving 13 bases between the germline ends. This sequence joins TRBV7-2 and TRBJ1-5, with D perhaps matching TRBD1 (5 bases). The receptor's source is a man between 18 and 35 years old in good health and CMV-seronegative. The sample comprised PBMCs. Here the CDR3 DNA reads TGTGCCAGCAGCTTAGGATCAGGGCTCGGTCAGCCCCAGCATTTT. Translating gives CASSLGSGLGQPQHF.